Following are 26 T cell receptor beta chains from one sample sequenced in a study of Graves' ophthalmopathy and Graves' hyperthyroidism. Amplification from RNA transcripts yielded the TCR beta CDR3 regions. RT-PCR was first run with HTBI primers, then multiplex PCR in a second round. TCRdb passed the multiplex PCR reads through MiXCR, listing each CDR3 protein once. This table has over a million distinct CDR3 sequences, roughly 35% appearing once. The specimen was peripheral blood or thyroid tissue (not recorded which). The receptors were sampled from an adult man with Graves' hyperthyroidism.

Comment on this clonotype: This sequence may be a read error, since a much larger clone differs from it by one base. The CDR3, as DNA: TGCAGTGCAGACAGGGGGGCAGCCGCCCAAGAGACCCAGTACTTC. This codes for CSADRGAAAQETQYF. This sequence joins TRBV20-1 and TRBJ2-5; 9 bases agree with TRBD1. Germline lookup yields CDR1 DFQATT and CDR2 SNEGSKA (reference sequence). The CDR3 runs 15 residues. Germline trimming cut 6 bases from V and 1 base from J; bases unmatched to any gene: 9.

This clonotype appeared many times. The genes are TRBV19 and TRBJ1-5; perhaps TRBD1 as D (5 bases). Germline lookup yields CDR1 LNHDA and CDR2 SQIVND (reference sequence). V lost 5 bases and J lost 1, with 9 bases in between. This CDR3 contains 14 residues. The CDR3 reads CASSSEGSNQPQHF. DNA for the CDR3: TGTGCCAGTAGTTCGGAGGGGAGCAATCAGCCCCAGCATTTT.

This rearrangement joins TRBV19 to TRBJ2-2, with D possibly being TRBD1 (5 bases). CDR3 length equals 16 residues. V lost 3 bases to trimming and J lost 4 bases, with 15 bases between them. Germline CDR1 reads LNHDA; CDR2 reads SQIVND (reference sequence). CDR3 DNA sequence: TGTGCCAGTAGTATCTATCAGGGTTTGGGCACCGGGGAGCTGTTTTTT. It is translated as CASSIYQGLGTGELFF.

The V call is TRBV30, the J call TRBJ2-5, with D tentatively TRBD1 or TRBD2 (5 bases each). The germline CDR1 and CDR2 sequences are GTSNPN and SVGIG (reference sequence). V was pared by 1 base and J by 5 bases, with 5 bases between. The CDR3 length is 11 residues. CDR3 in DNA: TGTGCCTGGAGTGGGGGGGAGACCCAGTACTTC. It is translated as CAWSGGETQYF.

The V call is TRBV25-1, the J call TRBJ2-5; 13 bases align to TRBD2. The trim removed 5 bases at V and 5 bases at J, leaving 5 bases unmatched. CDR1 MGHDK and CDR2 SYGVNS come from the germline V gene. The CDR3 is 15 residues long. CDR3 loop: CASSILAGGLETQYF. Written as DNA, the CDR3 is TGTGCCAGCAGTATACTAGCGGGGGGGTTGGAGACCCAGTACTTC.

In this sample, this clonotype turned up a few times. The CDR3 spells CASSPQGQAPQETQYF. CDR3 DNA sequence: TGTGCCAGCAGCCCGCAGGGACAGGCACCTCAAGAGACCCAGTACTTC. The V and J genes are TRBV3-1 and TRBJ2-5; 8 nucleotides match TRBD1. In germline, CDR1 is LGHDT, CDR2 YNNKEL (reference sequence). V gave up 4 bases and J gave up 2 bases; unmatched junction bases: 9. This CDR3 has 16 amino acids.

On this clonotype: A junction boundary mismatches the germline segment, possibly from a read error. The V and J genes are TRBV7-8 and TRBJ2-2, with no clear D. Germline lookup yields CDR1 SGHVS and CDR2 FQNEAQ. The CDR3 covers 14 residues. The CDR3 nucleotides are TGCGCCAGCAGCCAAATAACGAACACCGGGGAGCTGTTTTTT. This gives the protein CASSQITNTGELFF.

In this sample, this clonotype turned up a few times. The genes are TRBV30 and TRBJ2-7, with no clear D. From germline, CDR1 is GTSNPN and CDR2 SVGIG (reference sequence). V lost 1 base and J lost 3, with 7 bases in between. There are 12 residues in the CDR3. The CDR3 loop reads CAWSDVFYEQYF. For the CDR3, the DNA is TGTGCCTGGAGTGACGTGTTCTACGAGCAGTACTTC.

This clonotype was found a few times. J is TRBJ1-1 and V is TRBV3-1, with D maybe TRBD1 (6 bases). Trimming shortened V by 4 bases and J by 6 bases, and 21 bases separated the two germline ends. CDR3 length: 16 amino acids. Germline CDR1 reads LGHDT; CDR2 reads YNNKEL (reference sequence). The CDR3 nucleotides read TGTGCCAGCAGCCCAAGTCGAGGGGGGGCGTACGCTGAAGCTTTCTTT. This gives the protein CASSPSRGGAYAEAFF.

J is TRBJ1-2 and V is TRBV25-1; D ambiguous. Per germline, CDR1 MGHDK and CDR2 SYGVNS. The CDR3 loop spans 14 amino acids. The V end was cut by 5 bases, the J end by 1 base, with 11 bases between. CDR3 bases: TGTGCCAGCAGTCCCCCCTTCTTTAACTATGGCTACACCTTC. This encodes CASSPPFFNYGYTF.

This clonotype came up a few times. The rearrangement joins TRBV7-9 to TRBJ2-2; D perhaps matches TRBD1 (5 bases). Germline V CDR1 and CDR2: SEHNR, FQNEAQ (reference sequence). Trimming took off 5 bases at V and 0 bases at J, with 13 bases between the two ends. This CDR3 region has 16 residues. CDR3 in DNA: TGTGCCAGCAGCCCGTCGACAGTAGCGAACACCGGGGAGCTGTTTTTT. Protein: CASSPSTVANTGELFF.

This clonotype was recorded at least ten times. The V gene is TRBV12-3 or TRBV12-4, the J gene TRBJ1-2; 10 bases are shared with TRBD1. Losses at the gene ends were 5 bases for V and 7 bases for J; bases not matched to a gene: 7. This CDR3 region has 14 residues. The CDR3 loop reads CASSDRGPNGGYTF. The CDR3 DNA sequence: TGTGCCAGCAGTGACAGGGGGCCAAACGGTGGCTACACCTTC.

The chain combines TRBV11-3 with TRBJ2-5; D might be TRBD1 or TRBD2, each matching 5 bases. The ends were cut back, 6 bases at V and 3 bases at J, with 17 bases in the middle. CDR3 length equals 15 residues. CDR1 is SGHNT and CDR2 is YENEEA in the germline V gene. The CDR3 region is CASSGYTEGKETQYF. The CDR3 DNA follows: TGTGCCAGCAGTGGATACACAGAGGGGAAAGAGACCCAGTACTTC.

The chain's CDR3 is CASSYSTGKKETQYF. As DNA, the CDR3 is TGTGCCAGCAGTTACTCGACAGGGAAAAAAGAGACCCAGTACTTC. The V call is TRBV6-5, the J call TRBJ2-5; 7 positions match TRBD1. The CDR3 runs 15 residues. V trimming: 0 bases; J trimming: 3 bases; junction bases outside the gene matches: 4. Germline V gene sequence: CDR1 MNHEY, CDR2 SVGAGI.

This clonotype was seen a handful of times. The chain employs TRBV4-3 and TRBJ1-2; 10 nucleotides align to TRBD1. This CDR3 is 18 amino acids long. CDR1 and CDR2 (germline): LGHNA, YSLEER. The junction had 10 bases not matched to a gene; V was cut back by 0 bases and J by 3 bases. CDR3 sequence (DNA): TGCGCCAGCAGCCAAGATCGGACAGGGGGTACCCCGGACTATGGCTACACCTTC. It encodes CASSQDRTGGTPDYGYTF.

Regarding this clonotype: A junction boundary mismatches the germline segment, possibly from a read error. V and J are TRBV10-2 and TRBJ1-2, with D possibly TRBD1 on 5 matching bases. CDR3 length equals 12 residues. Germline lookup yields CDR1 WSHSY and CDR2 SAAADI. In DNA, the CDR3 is TGTGCCAGCAGCGACCCCAGACAGGGCTACACCTTC. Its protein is CASSDPRQGYTF.

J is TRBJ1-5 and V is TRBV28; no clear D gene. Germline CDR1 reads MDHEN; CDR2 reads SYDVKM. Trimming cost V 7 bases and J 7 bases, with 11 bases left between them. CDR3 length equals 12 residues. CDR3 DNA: TGTGCCAGCATCGGGAGCTGGCAGCCCCAGCATTTT. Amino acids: CASIGSWQPQHF.

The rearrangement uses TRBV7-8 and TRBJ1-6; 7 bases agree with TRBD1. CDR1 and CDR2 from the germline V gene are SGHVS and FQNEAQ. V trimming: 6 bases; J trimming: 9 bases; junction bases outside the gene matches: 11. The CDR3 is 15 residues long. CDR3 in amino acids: CASRKTGNVGSPLHF. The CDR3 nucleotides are TGTGCCAGCAGGAAGACAGGGAATGTTGGTTCACCCCTCCACTTT.

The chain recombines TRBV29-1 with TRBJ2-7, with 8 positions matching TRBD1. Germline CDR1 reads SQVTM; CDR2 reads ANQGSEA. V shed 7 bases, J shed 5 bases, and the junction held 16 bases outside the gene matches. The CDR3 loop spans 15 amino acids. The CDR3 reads CSATNTGGARDEQYF. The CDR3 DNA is TGCAGCGCAACAAACACAGGGGGAGCTAGGGACGAGCAGTACTTC.

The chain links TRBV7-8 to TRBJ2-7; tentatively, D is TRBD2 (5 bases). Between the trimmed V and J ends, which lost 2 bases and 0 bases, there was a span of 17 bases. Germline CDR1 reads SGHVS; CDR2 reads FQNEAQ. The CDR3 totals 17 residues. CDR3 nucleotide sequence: TGTGCCAGCAGCTTAATGTCCCCAAGGCTAGCCTCCTACGAGCAGTACTTC. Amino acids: CASSLMSPRLASYEQYF.

As DNA, the CDR3 is TGCAGTCTCCCGGACAGCAAATACGAGCAGTACTTC. Translated, it gives CSLPDSKYEQYF. The chain uses TRBV20-1 and TRBJ2-7; D may be TRBD1 (6 bases). V was clipped by 8 bases and J by 4 bases, with 15 bases between them. The CDR3 contains 12 residues. Germline CDR1 reads DFQATT; CDR2 reads SNEGSKA (reference sequence).

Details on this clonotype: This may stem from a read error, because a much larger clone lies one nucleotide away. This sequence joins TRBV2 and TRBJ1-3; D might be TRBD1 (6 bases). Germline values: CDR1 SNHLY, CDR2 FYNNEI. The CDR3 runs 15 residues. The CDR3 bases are TGTGCCGGCAGGAAGGACAGCAACTCTGGAAACACCATATATTTT. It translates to CAGRKDSNSGNTIYF.

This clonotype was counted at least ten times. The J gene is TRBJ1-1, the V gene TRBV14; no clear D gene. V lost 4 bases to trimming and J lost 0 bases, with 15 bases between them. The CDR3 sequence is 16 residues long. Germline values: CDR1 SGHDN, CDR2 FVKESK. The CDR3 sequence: CASSPDEWVMNTEAFF. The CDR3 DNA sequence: TGTGCCAGCAGCCCAGATGAGTGGGTCATGAACACTGAAGCTTTCTTT.

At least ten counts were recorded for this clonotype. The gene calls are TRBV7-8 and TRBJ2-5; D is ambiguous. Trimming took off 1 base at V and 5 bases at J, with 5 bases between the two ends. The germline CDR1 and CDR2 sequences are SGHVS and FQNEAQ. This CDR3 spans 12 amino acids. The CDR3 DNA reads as TGTGCCAGCAGCTTAGGGTCGGAGACCCAGTACTTC. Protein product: CASSLGSETQYF.

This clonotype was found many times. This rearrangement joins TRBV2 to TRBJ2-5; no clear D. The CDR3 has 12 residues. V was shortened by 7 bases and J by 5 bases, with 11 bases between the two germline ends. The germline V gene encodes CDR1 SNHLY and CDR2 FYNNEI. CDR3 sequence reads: CASTGGRETQYF. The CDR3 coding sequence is TGTGCCAGCACAGGCGGCCGGGAGACCCAGTACTTC.

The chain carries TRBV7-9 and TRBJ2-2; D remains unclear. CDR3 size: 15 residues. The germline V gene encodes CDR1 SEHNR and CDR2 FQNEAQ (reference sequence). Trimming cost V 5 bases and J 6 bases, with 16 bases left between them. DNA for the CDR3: TGTGCCAGCAGCACCTGGACCCGGCTCCCCGGGGAGCTGTTTTTT. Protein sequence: CASSTWTRLPGELFF.